This T cell receptor (beta chain) comes out of a study of shared T cell receptors in the human thymus. CDR1 is GTSNPN and CDR2 is SVGIG in the germline V gene (reference sequence). V lost 8 bases, J lost 6 bases, and 12 bases stayed unmatched. The CDR3 length is 14 residues. Sequencing was performed with immunoSEQ multiplex PCR; in TCRdb, only in-frame clones are kept and a portion is missing. The repertoire holds hundreds of thousands of clones, with over 90% as singletons. The sample comprised thymocytes. This sequence joins TRBV30 and TRBJ2-5, with 10 bases lining up with TRBD2. This clonotype was obtained from a human donor. The CDR3 sequence: CAHGGAGGPKTQYF. The CDR3 DNA is TGTGCCCACGGGGGAGCGGGAGGGCCAAAGACCCAGTACTTC.